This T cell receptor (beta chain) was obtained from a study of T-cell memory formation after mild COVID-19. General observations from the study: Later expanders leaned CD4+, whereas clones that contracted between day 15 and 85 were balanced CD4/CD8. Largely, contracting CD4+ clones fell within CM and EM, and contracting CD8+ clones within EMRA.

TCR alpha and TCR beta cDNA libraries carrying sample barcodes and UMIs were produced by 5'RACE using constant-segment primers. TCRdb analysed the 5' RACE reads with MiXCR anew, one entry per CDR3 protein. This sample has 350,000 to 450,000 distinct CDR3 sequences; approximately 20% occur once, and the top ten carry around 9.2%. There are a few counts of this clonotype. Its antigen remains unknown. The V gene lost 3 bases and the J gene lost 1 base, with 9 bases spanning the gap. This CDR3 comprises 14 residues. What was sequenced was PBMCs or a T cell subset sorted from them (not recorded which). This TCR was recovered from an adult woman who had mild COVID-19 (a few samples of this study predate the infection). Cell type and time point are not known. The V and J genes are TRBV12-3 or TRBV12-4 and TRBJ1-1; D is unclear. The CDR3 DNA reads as TGTGCCAGCAGTTTCTCCCCGCCGAACACTGAAGCTTTCTTT. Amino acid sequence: CASSFSPPNTEAFF.